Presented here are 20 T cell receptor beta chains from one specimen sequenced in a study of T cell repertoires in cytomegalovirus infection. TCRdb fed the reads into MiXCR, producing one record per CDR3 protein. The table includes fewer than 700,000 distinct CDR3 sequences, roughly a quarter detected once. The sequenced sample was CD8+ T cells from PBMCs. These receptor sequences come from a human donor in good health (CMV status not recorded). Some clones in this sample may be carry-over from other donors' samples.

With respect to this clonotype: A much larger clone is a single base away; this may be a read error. The chain's CDR3 is CVSSLSPRGAQYF. DNA of the CDR3: TGTGTCAGCAGCTTAAGCCCCAGAGGGGCCCAGTACTTC. The chain employs TRBV7-8 and TRBJ2-5, with D perhaps assigned TRBD1 or TRBD2 (5 bases each). This CDR3 comprises 13 residues. Looked up from germline, CDR1 is SGHVS and CDR2 is FQNEAQ.

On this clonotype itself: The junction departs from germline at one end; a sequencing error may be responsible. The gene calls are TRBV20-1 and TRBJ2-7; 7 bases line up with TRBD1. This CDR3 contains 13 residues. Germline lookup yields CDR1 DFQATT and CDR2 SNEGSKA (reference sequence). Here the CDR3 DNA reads TGCAGTGTTAGACCTGGACAGGCCTACGAGCAGTACTTC. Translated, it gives CSVRPGQAYEQYF.

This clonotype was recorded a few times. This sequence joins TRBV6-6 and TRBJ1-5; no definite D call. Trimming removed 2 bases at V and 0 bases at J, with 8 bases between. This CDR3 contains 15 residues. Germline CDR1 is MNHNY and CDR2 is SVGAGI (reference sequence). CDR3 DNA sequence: TGTGCCAGCAGTTACGTGACGGATAGCAATCAGCCCCAGCATTTT. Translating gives CASSYVTDSNQPQHF.

This CDR3 is CASSLVWAGILSGANVLTF. The CDR3 DNA reads as TGTGCCAGCAGCTTAGTCTGGGCAGGGATTCTCTCTGGGGCCAACGTCCTGACTTTC. This chain uses TRBV7-9 with TRBJ2-6; TRBD1 is a possible D gene (5 bases). The CDR3 loop spans 19 amino acids. Trimming took 1 base from V and 0 from J, leaving 16 bases between them. Germline loops: CDR1 SEHNR, CDR2 FQNEAQ (reference sequence).

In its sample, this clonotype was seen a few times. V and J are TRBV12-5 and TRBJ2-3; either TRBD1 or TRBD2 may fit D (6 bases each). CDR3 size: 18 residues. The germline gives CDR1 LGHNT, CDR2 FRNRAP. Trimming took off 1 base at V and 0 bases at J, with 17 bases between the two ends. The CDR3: CASGLDGFGGFSTDTQYF. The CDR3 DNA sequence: TGTGCTAGTGGTTTGGACGGGTTCGGGGGCTTTAGCACAGATACGCAGTATTTT.

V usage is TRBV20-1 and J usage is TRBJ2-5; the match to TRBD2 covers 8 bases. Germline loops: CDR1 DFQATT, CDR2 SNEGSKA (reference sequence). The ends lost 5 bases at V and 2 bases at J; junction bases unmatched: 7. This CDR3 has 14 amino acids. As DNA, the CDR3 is TGCAGTGCTTTAGGGGGACTAGTGCAAGAGACCCAGTACTTC. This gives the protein CSALGGLVQETQYF.

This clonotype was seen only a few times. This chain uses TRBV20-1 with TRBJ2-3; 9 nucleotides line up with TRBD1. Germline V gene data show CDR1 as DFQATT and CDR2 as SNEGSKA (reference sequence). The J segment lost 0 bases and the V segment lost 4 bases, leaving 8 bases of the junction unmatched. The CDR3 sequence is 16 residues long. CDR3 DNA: TGCAGTGCTACTCACGGGACAGGGAGTAGCACAGATACGCAGTATTTT. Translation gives CSATHGTGSSTDTQYF.

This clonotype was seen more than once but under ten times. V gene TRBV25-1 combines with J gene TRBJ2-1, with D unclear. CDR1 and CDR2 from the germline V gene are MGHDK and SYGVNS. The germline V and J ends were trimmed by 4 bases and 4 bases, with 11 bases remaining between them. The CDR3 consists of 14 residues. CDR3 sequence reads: CASSAVPAYNEQFF. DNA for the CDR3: TGTGCCAGCAGTGCCGTCCCCGCTTACAATGAGCAGTTCTTC. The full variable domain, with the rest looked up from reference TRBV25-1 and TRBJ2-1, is EADIYQTPRYLVIGTGKKITLECSQTMGHDKMYWYQQDPGMELHLIHYSYGVNSTEKGDLSSESTVSRIRTEHFPLTLESARPSHTSQYLCASSAVPAYNEQFFGPGTRLTVL.

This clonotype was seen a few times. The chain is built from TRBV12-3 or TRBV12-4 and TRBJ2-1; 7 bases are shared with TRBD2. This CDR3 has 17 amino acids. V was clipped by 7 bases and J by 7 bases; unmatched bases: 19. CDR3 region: CASNLGPPSGVTNEQFF. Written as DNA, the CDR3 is TGTGCCAGCAACCTTGGGCCCCCGAGCGGGGTAACGAATGAGCAGTTCTTC.

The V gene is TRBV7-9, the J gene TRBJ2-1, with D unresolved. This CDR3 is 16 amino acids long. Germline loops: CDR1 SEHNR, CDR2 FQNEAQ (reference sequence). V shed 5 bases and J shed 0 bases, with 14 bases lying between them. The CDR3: CASSNGRDFSYNEQFF. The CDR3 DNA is TGTGCCAGCAGCAACGGACGCGACTTCTCCTACAATGAGCAGTTCTTC.

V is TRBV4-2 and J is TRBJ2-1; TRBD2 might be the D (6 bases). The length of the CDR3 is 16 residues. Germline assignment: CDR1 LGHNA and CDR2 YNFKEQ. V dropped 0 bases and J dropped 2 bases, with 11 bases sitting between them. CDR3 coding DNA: TGTGCCAGCAGCCAAGAAGTCCTAGCGACCTACAATGAGCAGTTCTTC. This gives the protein CASSQEVLATYNEQFF.

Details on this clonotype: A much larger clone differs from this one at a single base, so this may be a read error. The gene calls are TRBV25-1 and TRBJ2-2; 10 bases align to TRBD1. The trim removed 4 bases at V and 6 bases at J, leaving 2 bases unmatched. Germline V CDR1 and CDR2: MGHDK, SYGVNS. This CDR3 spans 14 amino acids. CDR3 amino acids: CASSGQGAAGELFF. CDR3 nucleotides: TGTGCCAGCAGTGGACAGGGGGCTGCCGGGGAGCTGTTTTTT.

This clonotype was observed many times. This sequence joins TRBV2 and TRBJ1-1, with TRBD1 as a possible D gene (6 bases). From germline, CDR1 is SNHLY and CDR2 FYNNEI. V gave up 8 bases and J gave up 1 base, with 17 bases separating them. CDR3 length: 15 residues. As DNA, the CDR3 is TGTGCCAGCCGTCAGGGGAAGGGTTGGAACACTGAAGCTTTCTTT. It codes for CASRQGKGWNTEAFF. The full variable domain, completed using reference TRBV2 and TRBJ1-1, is EPEVTQTPSHQVTQMGQEVILRCVPISNHLYFYWYRQILGQKVEFLVSFYNNEISEKSEIFDDQFSVERPDGSNFTLKIRSTKLEDSAMYFCASRQGKGWNTEAFFGQGTRLTVV.

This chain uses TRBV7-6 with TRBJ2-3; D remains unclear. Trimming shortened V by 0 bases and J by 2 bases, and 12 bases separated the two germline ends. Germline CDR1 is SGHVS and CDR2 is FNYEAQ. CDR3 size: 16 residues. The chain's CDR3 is CASSLASQPHTDTQYF. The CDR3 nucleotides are TGTGCCAGCAGCTTAGCGTCTCAGCCCCACACAGATACGCAGTATTTT.

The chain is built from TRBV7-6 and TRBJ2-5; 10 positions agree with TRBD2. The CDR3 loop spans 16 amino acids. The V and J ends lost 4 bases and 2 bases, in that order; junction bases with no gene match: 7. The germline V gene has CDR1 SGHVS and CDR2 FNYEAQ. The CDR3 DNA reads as TGTGCCAGCAGCTCGCTAGCGGGGGCTTCGCAAGAGACCCAGTACTTC. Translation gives CASSSLAGASQETQYF.

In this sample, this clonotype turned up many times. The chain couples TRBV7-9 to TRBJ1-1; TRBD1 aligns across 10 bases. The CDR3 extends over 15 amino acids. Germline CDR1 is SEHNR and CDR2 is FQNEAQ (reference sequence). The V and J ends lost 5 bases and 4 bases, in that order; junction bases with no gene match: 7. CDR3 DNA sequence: TGTGCCAGCAGCCACCGGGACAGGGGAACCACTGAAGCTTTCTTT. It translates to CASSHRDRGTTEAFF.

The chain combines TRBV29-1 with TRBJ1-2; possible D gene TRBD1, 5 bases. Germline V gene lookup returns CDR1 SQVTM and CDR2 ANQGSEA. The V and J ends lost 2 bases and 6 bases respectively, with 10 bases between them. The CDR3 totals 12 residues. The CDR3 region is CSVELREDGYTF. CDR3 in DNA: TGCAGCGTTGAACTCAGGGAAGATGGCTACACCTTC. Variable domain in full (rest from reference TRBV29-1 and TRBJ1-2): SAVISQKPSRDICQRGTSLTIQCQVDSQVTMMFWYRQQPGQSLTLIATANQGSEATYESGFVIDKFPISRPNLTFSTLTVSNMSPEDSSIYLCSVELREDGYTFGSGTRLTVV.

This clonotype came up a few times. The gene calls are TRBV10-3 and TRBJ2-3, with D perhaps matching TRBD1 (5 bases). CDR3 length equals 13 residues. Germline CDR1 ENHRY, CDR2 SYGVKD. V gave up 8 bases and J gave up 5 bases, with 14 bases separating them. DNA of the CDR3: TGTGCCATCCCCGGACCTACAGGAGATACGCAGTATTTT. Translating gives CAIPGPTGDTQYF.

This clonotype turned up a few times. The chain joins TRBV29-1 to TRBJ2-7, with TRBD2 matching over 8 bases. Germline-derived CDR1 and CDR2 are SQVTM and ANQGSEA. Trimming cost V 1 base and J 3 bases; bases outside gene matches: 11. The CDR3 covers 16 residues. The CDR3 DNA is TGCAGCGTTGAAGGGGGACTAGAAGGGATTTTCTACGAGCAGTACTTC. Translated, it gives CSVEGGLEGIFYEQYF.

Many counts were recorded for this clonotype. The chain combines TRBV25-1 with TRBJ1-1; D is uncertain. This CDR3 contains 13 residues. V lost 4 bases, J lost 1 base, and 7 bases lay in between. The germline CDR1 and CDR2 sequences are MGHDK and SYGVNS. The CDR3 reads CASSGGSNTEAFF. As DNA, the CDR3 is TGTGCCAGCAGTGGCGGGTCGAACACTGAAGCTTTCTTT.